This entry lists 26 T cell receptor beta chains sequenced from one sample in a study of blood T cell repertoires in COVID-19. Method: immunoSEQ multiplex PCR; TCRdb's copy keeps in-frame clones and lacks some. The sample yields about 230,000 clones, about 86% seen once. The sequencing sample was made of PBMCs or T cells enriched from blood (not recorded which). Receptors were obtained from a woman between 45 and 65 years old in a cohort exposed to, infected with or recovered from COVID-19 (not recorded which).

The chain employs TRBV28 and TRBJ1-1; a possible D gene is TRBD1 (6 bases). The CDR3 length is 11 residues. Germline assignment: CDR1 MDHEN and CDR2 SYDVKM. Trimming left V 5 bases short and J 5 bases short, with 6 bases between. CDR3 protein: CASSQGTEAFF. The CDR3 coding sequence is TGTGCCAGCAGTCAGGGGACTGAAGCTTTCTTT.

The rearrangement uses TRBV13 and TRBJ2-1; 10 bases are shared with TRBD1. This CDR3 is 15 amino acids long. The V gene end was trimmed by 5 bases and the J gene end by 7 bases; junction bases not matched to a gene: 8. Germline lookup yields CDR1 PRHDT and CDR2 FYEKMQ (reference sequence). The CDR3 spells CASSLWTGGRNEQFF. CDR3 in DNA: TGTGCCAGCAGCCTTTGGACAGGGGGTCGAAATGAGCAGTTCTTC.

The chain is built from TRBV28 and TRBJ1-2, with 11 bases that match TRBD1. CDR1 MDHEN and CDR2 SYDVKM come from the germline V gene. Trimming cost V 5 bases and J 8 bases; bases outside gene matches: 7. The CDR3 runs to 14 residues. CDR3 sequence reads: CASSTSRDRGGYTF. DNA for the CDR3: TGTGCCAGCAGTACTTCCCGGGACAGGGGGGGCTACACCTTC.

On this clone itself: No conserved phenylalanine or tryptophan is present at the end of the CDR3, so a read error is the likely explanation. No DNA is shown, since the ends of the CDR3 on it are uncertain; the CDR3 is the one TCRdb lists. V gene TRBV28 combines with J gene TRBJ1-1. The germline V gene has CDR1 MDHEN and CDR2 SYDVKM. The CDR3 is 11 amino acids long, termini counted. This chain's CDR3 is CASSSPAGRVV.

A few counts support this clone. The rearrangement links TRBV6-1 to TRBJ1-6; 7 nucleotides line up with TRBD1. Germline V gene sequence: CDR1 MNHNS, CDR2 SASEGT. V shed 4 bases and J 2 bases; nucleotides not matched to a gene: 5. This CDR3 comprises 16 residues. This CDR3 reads CASSGQGGAYNSPLHF. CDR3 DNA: TGTGCCAGCAGTGGTCAAGGGGGCGCCTATAATTCACCCCTCCACTTT.

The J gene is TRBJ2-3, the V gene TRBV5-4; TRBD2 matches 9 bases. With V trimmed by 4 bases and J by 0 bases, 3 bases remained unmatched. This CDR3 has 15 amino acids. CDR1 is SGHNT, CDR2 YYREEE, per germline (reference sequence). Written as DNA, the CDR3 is TGTGCCAGCAGCCCGACTAGCGGAAGCACAGATACGCAGTATTTT. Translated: CASSPTSGSTDTQYF.

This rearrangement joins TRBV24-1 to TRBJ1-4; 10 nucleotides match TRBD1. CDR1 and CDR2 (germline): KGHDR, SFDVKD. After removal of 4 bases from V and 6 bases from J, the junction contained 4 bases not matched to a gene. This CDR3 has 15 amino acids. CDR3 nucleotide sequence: TGTGCCACCAGTGACCCCGGACAGGGGGATGAAAAACTGTTTTTT. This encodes CATSDPGQGDEKLFF.

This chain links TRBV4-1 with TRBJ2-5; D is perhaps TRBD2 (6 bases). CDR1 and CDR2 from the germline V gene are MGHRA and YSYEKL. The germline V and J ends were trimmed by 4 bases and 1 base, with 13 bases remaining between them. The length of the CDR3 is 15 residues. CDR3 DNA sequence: TGCGCCAGCAGCCTACGCGGGACCACCCAAGAGACCCAGTACTTC. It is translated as CASSLRGTTQETQYF.

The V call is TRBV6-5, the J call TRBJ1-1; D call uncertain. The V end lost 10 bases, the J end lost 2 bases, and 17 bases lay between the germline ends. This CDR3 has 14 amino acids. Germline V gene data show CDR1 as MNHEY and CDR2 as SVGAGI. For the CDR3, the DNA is TGTGCCACCCGTGCTGGCCCCTCTAACACTGAAGCTTTCTTT. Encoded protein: CATRAGPSNTEAFF.

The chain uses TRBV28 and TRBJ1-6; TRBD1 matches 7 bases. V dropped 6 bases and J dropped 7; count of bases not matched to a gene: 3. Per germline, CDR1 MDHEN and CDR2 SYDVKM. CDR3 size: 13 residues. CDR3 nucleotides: TGTGCCAGCAGGGGACAGCTAAATTCACCCCTCCACTTT. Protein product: CASRGQLNSPLHF.

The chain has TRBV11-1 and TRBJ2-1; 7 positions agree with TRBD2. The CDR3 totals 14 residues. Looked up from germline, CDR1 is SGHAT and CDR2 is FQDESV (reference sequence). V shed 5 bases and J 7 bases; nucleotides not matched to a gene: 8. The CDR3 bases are TGTGCCAGCAGCCAGGCGGGGGATGCGAATGAGCAGTTCTTC. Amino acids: CASSQAGDANEQFF.

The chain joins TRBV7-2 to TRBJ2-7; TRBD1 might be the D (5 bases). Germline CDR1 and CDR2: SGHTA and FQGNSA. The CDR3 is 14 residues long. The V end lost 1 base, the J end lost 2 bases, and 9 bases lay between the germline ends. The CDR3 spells CASSLGVGAYEQYF. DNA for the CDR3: TGTGCCAGCAGCTTAGGGGTAGGGGCCTACGAGCAGTACTTC.

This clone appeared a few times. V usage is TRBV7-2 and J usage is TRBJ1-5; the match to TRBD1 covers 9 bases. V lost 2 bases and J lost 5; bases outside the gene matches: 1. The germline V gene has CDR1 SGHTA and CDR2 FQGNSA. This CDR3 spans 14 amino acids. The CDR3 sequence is CASSLWTGDQPQHF. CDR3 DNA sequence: TGTGCCAGCAGCTTATGGACAGGGGATCAGCCCCAGCATTTT.

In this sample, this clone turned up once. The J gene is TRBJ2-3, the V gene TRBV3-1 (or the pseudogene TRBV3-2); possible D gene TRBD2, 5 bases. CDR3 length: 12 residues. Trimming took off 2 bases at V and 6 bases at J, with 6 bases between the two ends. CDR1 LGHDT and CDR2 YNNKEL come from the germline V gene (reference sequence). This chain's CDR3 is CASSQLADTQYF. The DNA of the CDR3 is TGTGCCAGCAGCCAATTAGCGGATACGCAGTATTTT.

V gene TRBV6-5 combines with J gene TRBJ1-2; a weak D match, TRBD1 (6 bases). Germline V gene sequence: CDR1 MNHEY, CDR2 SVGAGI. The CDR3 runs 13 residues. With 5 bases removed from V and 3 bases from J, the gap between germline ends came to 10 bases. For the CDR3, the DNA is TGTGCCAGCAGTCCCGGACAGTACTATGGCTACACCTTC. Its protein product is CASSPGQYYGYTF.

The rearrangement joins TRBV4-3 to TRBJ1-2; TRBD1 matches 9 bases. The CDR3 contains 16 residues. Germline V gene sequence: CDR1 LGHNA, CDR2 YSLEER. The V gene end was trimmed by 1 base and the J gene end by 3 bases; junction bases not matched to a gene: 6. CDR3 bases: TGCGCCAGCAGCCAAGTTGGACAGGGGTCGTACTATGGCTACACCTTC. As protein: CASSQVGQGSYYGYTF.

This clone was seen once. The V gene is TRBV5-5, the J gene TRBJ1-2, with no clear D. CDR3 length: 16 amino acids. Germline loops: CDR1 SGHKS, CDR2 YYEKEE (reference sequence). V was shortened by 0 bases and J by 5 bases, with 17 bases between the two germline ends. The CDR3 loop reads CASSLEEDRSVYGYTF. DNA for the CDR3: TGTGCCAGCAGCTTGGAGGAAGACCGGAGCGTATATGGCTACACCTTC. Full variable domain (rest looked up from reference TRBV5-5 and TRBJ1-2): DAGVTQSPTHLIKTRGQQVTLRCSPISGHKSVSWYQQVLGQGPQFIFQYYEKEERGRGNFPDRFSARQFPNYSSELNVNALLLGDSALYLCASSLEEDRSVYGYTFGSGTRLTVV.

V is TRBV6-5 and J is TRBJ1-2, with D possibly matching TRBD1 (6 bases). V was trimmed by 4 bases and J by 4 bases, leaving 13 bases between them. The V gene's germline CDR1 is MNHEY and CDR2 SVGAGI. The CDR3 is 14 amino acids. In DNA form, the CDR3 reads TGTGCCAGCAGTTTTCAGGGGCGCGGCTATGGCTACACCTTC. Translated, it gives CASSFQGRGYGYTF.

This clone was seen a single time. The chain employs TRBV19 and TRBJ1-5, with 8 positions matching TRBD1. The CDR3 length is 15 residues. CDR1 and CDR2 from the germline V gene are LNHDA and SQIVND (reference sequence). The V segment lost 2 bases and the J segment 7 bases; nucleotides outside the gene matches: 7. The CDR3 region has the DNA TGTGCCAGTAGTATATGGGCAGGGGGCGGCCAGCCCCAGCATTTT. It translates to CASSIWAGGGQPQHF. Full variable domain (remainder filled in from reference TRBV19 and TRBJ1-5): DGGITQSPKYLFRKEGQNVTLSCEQNLNHDAMYWYRQDPGQGLRLIYYSQIVNDFQKGDIAEGYSVSREKKESFPLTVTSAQKNPTAFYLCASSIWAGGGQPQHFGDGTRLSIL.

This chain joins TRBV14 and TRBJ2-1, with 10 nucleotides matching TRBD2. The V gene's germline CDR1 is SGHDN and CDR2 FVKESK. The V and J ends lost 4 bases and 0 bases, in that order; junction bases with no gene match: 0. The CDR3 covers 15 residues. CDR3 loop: CASSLAGGSYNEQFF. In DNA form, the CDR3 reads TGTGCCAGCAGCCTAGCGGGGGGCTCCTACAATGAGCAGTTCTTC.

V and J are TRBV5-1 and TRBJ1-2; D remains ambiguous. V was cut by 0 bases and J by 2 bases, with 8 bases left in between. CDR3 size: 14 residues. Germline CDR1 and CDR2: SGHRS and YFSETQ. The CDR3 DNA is TGCGCCAGCAGCTTGGATCTCGGGAACTATGGCTACACCTTC. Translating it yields CASSLDLGNYGYTF.

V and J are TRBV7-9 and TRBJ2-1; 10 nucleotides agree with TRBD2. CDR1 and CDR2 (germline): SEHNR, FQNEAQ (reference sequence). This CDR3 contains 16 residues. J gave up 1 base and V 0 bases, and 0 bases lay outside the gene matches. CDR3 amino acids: CASSLASGGSYNEQFF. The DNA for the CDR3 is TGTGCCAGCAGCTTAGCTAGCGGGGGGTCCTACAATGAGCAGTTCTTC.

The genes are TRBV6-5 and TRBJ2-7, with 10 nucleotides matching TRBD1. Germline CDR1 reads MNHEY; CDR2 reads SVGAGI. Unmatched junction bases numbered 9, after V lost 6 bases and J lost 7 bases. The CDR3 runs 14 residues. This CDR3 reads CASSGTGALREQYF. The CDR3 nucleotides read TGTGCCAGCAGCGGGACAGGGGCCCTAAGGGAGCAGTACTTC.

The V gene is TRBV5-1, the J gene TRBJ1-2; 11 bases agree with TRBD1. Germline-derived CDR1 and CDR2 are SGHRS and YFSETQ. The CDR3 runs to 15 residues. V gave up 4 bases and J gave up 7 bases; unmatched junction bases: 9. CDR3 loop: CASSPSGQGVSGYTF. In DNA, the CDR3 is TGCGCCAGCAGCCCTTCGGGACAGGGGGTTTCTGGCTACACCTTC.

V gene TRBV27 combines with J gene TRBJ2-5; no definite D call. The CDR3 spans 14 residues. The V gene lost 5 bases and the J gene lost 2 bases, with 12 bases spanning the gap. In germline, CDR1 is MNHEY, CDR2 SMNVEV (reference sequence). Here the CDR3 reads CASSPLSGQETQYF. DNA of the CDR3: TGTGCCAGCAGTCCCTTATCAGGACAAGAGACCCAGTACTTC.

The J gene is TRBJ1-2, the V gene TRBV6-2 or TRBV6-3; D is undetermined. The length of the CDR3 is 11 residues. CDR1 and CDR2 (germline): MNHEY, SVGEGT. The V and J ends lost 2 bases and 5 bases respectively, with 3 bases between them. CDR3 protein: CASSYEYGYTF. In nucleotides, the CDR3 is TGTGCCAGCAGTTACGAGTATGGCTACACCTTC.